This TCR beta chain was obtained from a study of OX40 agonist ivuxolimab in advanced cancers. Study-wide results and caveats: Partly responding patients at 0.1-3.0 mg/kg showed some of the smallest clonal expansion.

Comments on this clone: The antigen remains undetermined.

Sequenced by immunoSEQ multiplex PCR; TCRdb stores in-frame clones only, minus some. The sample has tens of thousands of clones, 92% seen once. The CDR3 spans 15 residues. From germline, CDR1 is KGHSH and CDR2 LQKENI. Trimming shortened V by 3 bases and J by 2 bases, and 13 bases separated the two germline ends. Drawing of blood for sampling happened at baseline, at cycle 4 day 1, and at cycle 7 day 1. The clonotype comes from an adult with an advanced solid tumor such as melanoma, head and neck, liver or kidney cancer. The rearrangement joins TRBV18 to TRBJ2-5; D gene uncertain. The sample was CD4+ or CD8+ T cells sorted from blood, taken in a trial of the OX40 agonist ivuxolimab. The CDR3 region is CASSPPPGMQETQYF. The CDR3 nucleotides are TGTGCCAGCTCACCGCCACCCGGCATGCAAGAGACCCAGTACTTC.